This is a list of T cell receptor beta chains from one sample in a study of T cell clones after liver transplantation. The assay was immunoSEQ multiplex PCR, and TCRdb's table has in-frame clones only and misses some. The sample holds approximately 19,000 clones; more than 75% are singletons and the top ten take about 40%. This specimen was CD8+ T cells from blood, taken less than 50 months after liver transplant. The source is a human patient who received a liver transplant. The graft donor may be the source of some T cells. CDR3s include the opening cysteine and the closing phenylalanine or tryptophan. A D gene is named only where the DNA matches it firmly. Size values are once, few and many counts, or a class for expanded clones, and some rows have none.

size: few
J: TRBJ1-2
V: TRBV5-4
D: -
CDR3: CASSPRGTAYGYTF
DNA: TGTGCCAGCAGCCCAAGGGGGACCGCCTATGGCTACACCTTC

size: few
J: TRBJ2-7
V: TRBV5-3
D: -
CDR3: CARSSWAGEQYF
DNA: TGTGCCAGAAGCTCCTGGGCGGGCGAGCAGTACTTC

size: once
J: TRBJ2-3
V: TRBV9
D: TRBD2
CDR3: CASSVELAAGGDTQYF
DNA: TGTGCCAGCAGCGTAGAGCTAGCGGCTGGTGGGGATACGCAGTATTTT

size: once
J: TRBJ1-4
V: TRBV23-1
D: -
CDR3: CASSQSSGEKLFF
DNA: TGCGCCAGCAGTCAATCATCGGGCGAAAAACTGTTTTTT

size: -
J: TRBJ2-7
V: TRBV28
D: TRBD1
CDR3: CATGGTGIYEQYF
DNA: TGTGCCACCGGGGGGACAGGGATCTACGAGCAGTACTTC

size: -
J: TRBJ2-5
V: TRBV5-1
D: -
CDR3: CASSFAETQYF
DNA: TGCGCCAGCAGCTTCGCGGAGACCCAGTACTTC

size: -
J: TRBJ2-7
V: TRBV5-1
D: -
CDR3: CASSLVLSPSEYEQYF
DNA: TGCGCCAGCAGCTTGGTTTTGTCCCCTAGCGAATACGAGCAGTACTTC

size: -
J: TRBJ1-2
V: TRBV5-4
D: TRBD1
CDR3: CASSWSGQGSVRTYTF
DNA: TGTGCCAGCAGCTGGTCAGGACAGGGTTCGGTAAGGACCTACACCTTC

size: -
J: TRBJ2-3
V: TRBV28
D: TRBD2
CDR3: CASSFPASGGADTQYF
DNA: TGTGCCAGCAGTTTCCCCGCTAGCGGGGGTGCTGATACGCAGTATTTT

size: -
J: TRBJ1-4
V: TRBV28
D: -
CDR3: CASSPTGSRTEKLFF
DNA: TGTGCCAGCAGTCCAACAGGGAGTCGGACCGAAAAACTGTTTTTT

size: -
J: TRBJ2-3
V: TRBV2
D: -
CDR3: CASSDSDTQYF
DNA: TGTGCCAGCAGTGATTCGGATACGCAGTATTTT

size: -
J: TRBJ2-7
V: TRBV19
D: -
CDR3: CASSIDRGSREQYF
DNA: TGTGCCAGTAGTATAGACAGGGGTTCGCGTGAGCAGTACTTC

size: -
J: TRBJ2-1
V: TRBV9
D: TRBD2
CDR3: CASSLGLAGGSNEQFF
DNA: TGTGCCAGCAGCTTAGGACTAGCGGGGGGTTCTAATGAGCAGTTCTTC

size: -
J: TRBJ1-4
V: TRBV2
D: TRBD1
CDR3: CASSPGTEANEKLFF
DNA: TGTGCCAGCAGTCCCGGGACAGAAGCTAATGAAAAACTGTTTTTT

size: -
J: TRBJ1-2
V: TRBV4-3
D: -
CDR3: CASSQDRGQGGYGYTF
DNA: TGCGCCAGCAGCCAAGACCGGGGGCAGGGTGGCTATGGCTACACCTTC

size: few
J: TRBJ1-6
V: TRBV4-3
D: -
CDR3: CASSQSRYNSPLHF
DNA: TGCGCCAGCAGCCAGTCGAGGTATAATTCACCCCTCCACTTT

size: -
J: TRBJ2-7
V: TRBV4-3
D: -
CDR3: CASSQSPSYEQYF
DNA: TGCGCCAGCAGCCAAAGCCCCTCCTACGAGCAGTACTTC

size: -
J: TRBJ1-3
V: TRBV5-1
D: TRBD1
CDR3: CASSSGQGISGNTIYF
DNA: TGCGCCAGCAGCAGTGGACAGGGAATCTCCGGAAACACCATATATTTT

size: -
J: TRBJ1-1
V: TRBV11-3
D: TRBD1
CDR3: CASSYRQGEAFF
DNA: TGTGCCAGCAGCTACAGACAGGGAGAAGCTTTCTTT

size: -
J: TRBJ1-5
V: TRBV7-9
D: -
CDR3: CASSLSGGENQPQHF
DNA: TGTGCCAGCAGCTTATCGGGGGGCGAAAATCAGCCCCAGCATTTT

size: -
J: TRBJ2-1
V: TRBV11-3
D: TRBD2
CDR3: CASSFRGTTTGLEQFF
DNA: TGTGCCAGCAGCTTCCGTGGGACTACAACCGGCCTTGAGCAGTTCTTC

size: few
J: TRBJ1-1
V: TRBV4-2
D: TRBD1
CDR3: CASSQDRGQLNTEAFF
DNA: TGTGCCAGCAGCCAAGATAGGGGACAGCTAAACACTGAAGCTTTCTTT

size: -
J: TRBJ1-2
V: TRBV27
D: -
CDR3: CASGAGSNYGYTF
DNA: TGTGCCAGCGGGGCGGGTTCTAACTATGGCTACACCTTC

size: few
J: TRBJ1-2
V: TRBV6-5
D: -
CDR3: CASSYSGPGGYTF
DNA: TGTGCCAGCAGTTACTCCGGCCCAGGGGGCTACACCTTC

size: -
J: TRBJ2-7
V: TRBV6-1
D: -
CDR3: CASKSRTALSYEQYF
DNA: TGTGCCAGCAAATCCCGGACAGCGTTATCCTACGAGCAGTACTTC

size: -
J: TRBJ2-5
V: TRBV10-3
D: -
CDR3: CAISEGYQETQYF
DNA: TGTGCCATCAGTGAAGGCTACCAAGAGACCCAGTACTTC

size: -
J: TRBJ1-4
V: TRBV6-4
D: -
CDR3: CASSERSSLLVDNEKLFF
DNA: TGTGCCAGCAGTGAGCGTAGCAGTCTCCTAGTCGACAATGAAAAACTGTTTTTT

size: -
J: TRBJ1-6
V: TRBV4-3
D: -
CDR3: CASSQVAGSSYNSPLHF
DNA: TGCGCCAGCAGCCAAGTGGCGGGAAGCTCCTATAATTCACCCCTCCACTTT

size: -
J: TRBJ2-1
V: TRBV28
D: TRBD2
CDR3: CASSLGTSERQFF
DNA: TGTGCCAGCAGTTTGGGGACTAGCGAAAGGCAGTTCTTC

size: once
J: TRBJ2-3
V: TRBV4-2
D: TRBD2
CDR3: CASSQDLGRGGDTQYF
DNA: TGTGCCAGCAGCCAAGATCTTGGGAGGGGCGGGGATACGCAGTATTTT

size: -
J: TRBJ2-7
V: TRBV9
D: TRBD1
CDR3: CASSVTPTGAYEQYF
DNA: TGTGCCAGCAGCGTAACCCCAACAGGGGCCTACGAGCAGTACTTC

size: -
J: TRBJ1-6
V: TRBV4-1
D: -
CDR3: CASSPDALESPLHF
DNA: TGCGCCAGCAGCCCGGACGCCCTAGAGTCACCCCTCCACTTT

size: -
J: TRBJ2-2
V: TRBV4-3
D: -
CDR3: CASSQDSFGGGELFF
DNA: TGCGCCAGCAGCCAAGATAGTTTCGGGGGCGGGGAGCTGTTTTTT

size: -
J: TRBJ1-6
V: TRBV10-1
D: TRBD1
CDR3: CALRGGRRVWNNSPLHF
DNA: TGCGCCCTCAGGGGGGGCAGGAGGGTTTGGAATAATTCACCCCTCCACTTT

size: -
J: TRBJ2-7
V: TRBV4-2
D: -
CDR3: CASSQEEEVEQYF
DNA: TGTGCCAGCAGCCAAGAAGAAGAGGTCGAGCAGTACTTC

size: once
J: TRBJ2-5
V: TRBV4-2
D: -
CDR3: CASSQDMTAEETQYF
DNA: TGTGCCAGCAGCCAAGACATGACAGCAGAAGAGACCCAGTACTTC

size: -
J: TRBJ2-5
V: TRBV27
D: TRBD1
CDR3: CASGQGRVGETQYF
DNA: TGTGCCAGCGGACAGGGTAGGGTCGGGGAGACCCAGTACTTC

size: -
J: TRBJ2-1
V: TRBV2
D: -
CDR3: CATRSSNNEQFF
DNA: TGTGCCACAAGGAGCTCGAACAATGAGCAGTTCTTC

size: -
J: TRBJ2-1
V: TRBV4-3
D: -
CDR3: CASSHPTSLEQFF
DNA: TGCGCCAGCAGCCACCCTACTAGTCTTGAGCAGTTCTTC